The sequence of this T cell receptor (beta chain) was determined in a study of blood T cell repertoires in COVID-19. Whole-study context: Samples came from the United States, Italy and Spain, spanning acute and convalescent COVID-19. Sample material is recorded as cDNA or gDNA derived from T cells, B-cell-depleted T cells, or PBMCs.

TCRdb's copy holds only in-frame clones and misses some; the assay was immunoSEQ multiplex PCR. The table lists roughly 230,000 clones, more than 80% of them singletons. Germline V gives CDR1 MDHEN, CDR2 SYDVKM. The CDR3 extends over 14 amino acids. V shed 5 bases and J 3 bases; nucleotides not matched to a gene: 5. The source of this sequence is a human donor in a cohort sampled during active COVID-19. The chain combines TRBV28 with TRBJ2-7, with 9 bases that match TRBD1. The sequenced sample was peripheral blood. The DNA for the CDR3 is TGTGCCAGCAGTCAAACAGGGGGCGTCTACGAGCAGTACTTC. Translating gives CASSQTGGVYEQYF.